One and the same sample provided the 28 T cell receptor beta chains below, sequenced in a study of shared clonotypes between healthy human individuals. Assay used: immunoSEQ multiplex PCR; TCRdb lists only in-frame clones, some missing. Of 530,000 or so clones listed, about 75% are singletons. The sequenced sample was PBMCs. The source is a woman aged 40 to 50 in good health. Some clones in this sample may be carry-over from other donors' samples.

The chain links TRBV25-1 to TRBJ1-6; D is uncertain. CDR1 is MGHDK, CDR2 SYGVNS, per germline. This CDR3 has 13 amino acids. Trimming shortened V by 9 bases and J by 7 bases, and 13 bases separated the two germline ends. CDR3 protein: CASNSLYNSPLHF. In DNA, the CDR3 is TGTGCCAGTAACTCCCTTTACAATTCACCCCTCCACTTT.

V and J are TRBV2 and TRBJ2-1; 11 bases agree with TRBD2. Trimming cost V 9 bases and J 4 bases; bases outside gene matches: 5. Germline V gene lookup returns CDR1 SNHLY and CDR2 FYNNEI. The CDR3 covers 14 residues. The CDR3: CASKGLAVYNEQFF. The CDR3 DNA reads TGTGCCAGTAAGGGACTAGCGGTTTACAATGAGCAGTTCTTC.

The CDR3 DNA reads as TGTGCCAGCACCCCCGGCGGAAAAAACACCGGGGAGCTGTTTTTT. Residues: CASTPGGKNTGELFF. The chain links TRBV7-2 to TRBJ2-2; D not certain. Germline values: CDR1 SGHTA, CDR2 FQGNSA. The CDR3 runs to 15 residues. Trimming removed 7 bases at V and 2 bases at J, with 14 bases between.

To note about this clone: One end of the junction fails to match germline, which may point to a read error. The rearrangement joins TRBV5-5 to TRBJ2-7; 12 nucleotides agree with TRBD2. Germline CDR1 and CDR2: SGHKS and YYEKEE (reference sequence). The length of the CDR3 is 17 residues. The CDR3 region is CASSTRQGTGLAGGTDF. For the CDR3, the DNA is TGTGCCAGCAGCACTCGACAGGGGACGGGACTAGCGGGTGGTACGGACTTC.

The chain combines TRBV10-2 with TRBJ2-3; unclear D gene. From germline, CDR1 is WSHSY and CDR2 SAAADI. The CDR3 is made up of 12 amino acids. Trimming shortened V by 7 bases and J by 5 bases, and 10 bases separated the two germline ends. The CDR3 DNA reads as TGCGCCAGCAAAGAGTCGAAAGATACGCAGTATTTT. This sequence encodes CASKESKDTQYF.

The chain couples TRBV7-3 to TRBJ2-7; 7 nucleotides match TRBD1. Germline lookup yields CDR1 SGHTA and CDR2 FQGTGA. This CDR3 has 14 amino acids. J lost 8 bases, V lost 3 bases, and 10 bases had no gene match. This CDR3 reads CASSLGEGAPQQYF. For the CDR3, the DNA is TGTGCCAGCAGCTTGGGCGAGGGGGCGCCTCAGCAGTACTTC.

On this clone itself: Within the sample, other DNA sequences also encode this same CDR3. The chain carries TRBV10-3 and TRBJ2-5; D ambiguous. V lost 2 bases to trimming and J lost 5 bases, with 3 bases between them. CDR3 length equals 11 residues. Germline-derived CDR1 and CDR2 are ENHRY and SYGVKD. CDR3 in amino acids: CAISEGETQYF. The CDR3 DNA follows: TGTGCCATCAGTGAGGGGGAGACCCAGTACTTC.

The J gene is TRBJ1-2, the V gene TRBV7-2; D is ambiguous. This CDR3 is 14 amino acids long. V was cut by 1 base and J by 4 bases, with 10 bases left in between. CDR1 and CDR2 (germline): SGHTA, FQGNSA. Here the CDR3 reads CASSLGIGAYGYTF. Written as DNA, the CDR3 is TGTGCCAGCAGCTTAGGTATAGGCGCCTATGGCTACACCTTC.

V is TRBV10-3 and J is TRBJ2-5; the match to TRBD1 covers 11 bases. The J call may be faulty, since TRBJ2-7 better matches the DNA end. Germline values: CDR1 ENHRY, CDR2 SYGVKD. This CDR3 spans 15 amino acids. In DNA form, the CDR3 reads TGTGCCATCAGTGACCCGGGACAGGGGGTATACGAGCAGTACTTC. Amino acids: CAISDPGQGVYEQYF.

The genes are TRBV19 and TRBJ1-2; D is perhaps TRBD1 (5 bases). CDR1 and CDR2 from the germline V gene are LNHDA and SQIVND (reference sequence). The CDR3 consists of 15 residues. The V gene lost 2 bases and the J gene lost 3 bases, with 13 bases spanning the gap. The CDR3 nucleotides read TGTGCCAGTAGTATAACAACGAGGGACCACTATGGCTACACCTTC. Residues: CASSITTRDHYGYTF.

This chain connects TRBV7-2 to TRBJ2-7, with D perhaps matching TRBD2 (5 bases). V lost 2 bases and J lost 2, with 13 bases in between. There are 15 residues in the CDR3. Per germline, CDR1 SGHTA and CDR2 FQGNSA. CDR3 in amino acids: CASSLFSGLTYEQYF. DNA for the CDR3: TGTGCCAGCAGCTTATTTTCAGGACTTACCTACGAGCAGTACTTC.

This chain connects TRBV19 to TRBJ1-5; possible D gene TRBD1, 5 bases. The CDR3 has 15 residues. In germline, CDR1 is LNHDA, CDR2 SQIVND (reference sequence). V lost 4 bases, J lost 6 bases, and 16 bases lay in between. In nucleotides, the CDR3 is TGTGCCAGTAGTACGACCGGGGGGTATGGTCAGCCCCAGCATTTT. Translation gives CASSTTGGYGQPQHF.

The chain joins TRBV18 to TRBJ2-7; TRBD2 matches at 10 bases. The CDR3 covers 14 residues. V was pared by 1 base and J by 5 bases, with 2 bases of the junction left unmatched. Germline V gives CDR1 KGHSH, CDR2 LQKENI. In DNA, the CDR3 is TGTGCCAGCTCACCACGGCTAGCGGGAGACGAGCAGTACTTC. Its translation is CASSPRLAGDEQYF. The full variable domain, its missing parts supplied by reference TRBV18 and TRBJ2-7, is NAGVMQNPRHLVRRRGQEARLRCSPMKGHSHVYWYRQLPEEGLKFMVYLQKENIIDESGMPKERFSAEFPKEGPSILRIQQVVRGDSAAYFCASSPRLAGDEQYFGPGTRLTVT.

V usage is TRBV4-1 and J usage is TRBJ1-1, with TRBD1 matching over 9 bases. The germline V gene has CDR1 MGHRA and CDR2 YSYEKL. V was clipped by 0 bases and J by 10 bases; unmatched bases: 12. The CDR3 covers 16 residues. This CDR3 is CASSQEQGAVRPLAFF. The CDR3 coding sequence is TGCGCCAGCAGCCAAGAACAGGGGGCGGTTCGTCCGTTAGCTTTCTTT.

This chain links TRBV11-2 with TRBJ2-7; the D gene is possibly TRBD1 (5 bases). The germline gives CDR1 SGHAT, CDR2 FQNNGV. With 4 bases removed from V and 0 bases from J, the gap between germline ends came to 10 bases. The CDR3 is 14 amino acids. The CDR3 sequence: CASSWTPSSYEQYF. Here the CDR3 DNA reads TGTGCCAGCAGCTGGACACCGAGCTCCTACGAGCAGTACTTC.

CDR3 loop: CASKPGLAGARSYEQYF. The CDR3 nucleotides read TGTGCCAGCAAACCGGGACTAGCGGGAGCCCGATCCTACGAGCAGTACTTC. The V gene is TRBV28, the J gene TRBJ2-7, with 14 bases lining up with TRBD2. Germline loops: CDR1 MDHEN, CDR2 SYDVKM. V lost 7 bases to trimming and J lost 1 base; unmatched junction nucleotides: 9. The CDR3 runs 17 residues.

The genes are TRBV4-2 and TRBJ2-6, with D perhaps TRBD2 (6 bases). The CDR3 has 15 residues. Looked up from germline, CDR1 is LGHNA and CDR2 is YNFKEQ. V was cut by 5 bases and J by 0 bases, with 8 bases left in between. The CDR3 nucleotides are TGTGCCAGCAGCTGGGGGGTCTCTGGGGCCAACGTCCTGACTTTC. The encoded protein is CASSWGVSGANVLTF.

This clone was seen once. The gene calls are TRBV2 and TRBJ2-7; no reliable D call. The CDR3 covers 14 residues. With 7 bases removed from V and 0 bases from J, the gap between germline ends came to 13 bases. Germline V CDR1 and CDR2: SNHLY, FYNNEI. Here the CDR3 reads CASKTELSSYEQYF. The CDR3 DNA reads TGTGCCAGCAAAACAGAACTGAGCTCCTACGAGCAGTACTTC.

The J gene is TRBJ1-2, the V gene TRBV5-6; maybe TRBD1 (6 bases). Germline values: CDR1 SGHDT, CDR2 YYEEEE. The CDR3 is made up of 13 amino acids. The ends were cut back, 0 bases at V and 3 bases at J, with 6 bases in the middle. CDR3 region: CASSLGQDYGYTF. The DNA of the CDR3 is TGTGCCAGCAGCTTGGGACAGGACTATGGCTACACCTTC.

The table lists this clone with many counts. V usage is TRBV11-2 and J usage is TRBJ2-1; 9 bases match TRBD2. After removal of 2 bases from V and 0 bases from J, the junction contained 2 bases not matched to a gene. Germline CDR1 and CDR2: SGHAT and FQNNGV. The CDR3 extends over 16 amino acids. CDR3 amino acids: CASSLLAGLSYNEQFF. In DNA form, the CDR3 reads TGTGCCAGCAGCTTACTAGCGGGGCTCTCCTACAATGAGCAGTTCTTC.

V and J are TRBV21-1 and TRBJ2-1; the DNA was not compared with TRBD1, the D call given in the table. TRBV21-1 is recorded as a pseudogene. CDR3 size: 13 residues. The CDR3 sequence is CASSVQGWNEQFF. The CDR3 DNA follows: TGTGCCAGCAGTGTACAGGGGTGGAATGAGCAGTTCTTC.

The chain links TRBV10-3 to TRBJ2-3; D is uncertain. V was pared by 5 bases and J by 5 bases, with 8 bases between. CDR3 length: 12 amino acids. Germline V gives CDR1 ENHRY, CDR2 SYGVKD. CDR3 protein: CAISQIRDTQYF. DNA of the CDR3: TGTGCCATCAGTCAGATCCGAGATACGCAGTATTTT.

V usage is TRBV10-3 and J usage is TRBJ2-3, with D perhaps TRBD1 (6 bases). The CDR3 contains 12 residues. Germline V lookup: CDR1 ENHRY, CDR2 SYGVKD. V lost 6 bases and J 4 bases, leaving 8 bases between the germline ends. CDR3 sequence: CAIRTGSDTQYF. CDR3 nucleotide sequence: TGTGCCATCAGGACAGGCTCAGATACGCAGTATTTT.

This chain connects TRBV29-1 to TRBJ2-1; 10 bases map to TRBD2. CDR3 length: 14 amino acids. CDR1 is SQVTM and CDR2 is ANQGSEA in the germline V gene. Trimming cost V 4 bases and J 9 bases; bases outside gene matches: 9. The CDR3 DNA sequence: TGCAGCGTTGGCCTAGCGGGAGTAGGCGGTGAGCAGTTCTTC. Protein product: CSVGLAGVGGEQFF.

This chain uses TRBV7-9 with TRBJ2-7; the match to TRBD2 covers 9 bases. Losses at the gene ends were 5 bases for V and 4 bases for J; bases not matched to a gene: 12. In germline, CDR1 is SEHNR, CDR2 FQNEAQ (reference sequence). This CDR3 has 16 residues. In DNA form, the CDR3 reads TGTGCCAGCAGCCTTAGTAATGGGCTAGCGGGATACGAGCAGTACTTC. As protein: CASSLSNGLAGYEQYF.

This CDR3 reads CAWSVGGGLDIQYF. CDR3 sequence (DNA): TGTGCCTGGAGTGTAGGAGGAGGTCTGGACATTCAGTACTTC. This chain joins TRBV30 and TRBJ2-4; D may be TRBD2 (5 bases). Germline CDR1 GTSNPN, CDR2 SVGIG (reference sequence). V shed 0 bases and J shed 8 bases, with 14 bases lying between them. CDR3 size: 14 residues.

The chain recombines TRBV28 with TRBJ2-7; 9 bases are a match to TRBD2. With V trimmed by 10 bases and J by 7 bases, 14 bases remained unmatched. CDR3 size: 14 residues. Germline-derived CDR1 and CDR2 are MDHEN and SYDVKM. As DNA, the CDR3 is TGTGCCACCACGGAAGGTAGCGGGAGAGGAGAGCAGTACTTC. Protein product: CATTEGSGRGEQYF.

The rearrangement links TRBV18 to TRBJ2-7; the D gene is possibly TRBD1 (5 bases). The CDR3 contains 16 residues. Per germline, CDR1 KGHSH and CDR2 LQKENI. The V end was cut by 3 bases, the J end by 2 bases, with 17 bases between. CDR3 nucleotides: TGTGCCAGCTCACCGGACACACCTGGAATCCCCTACGAGCAGTACTTC. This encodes CASSPDTPGIPYEQYF.